These 17 T cell receptor beta chains share one sample of origin, sequenced in a study of T cell responses to AZD1222 COVID-19 vaccine. Sequencing was performed with immunoSEQ multiplex PCR; in TCRdb, only in-frame clones are kept and a portion is missing. The sample lists 65,000 to 90,000 clones; roughly 89% were seen once. The source material was peripheral blood, sampled 28 days after the second AZD1222 dose. The receptors were gathered from an adult who received the AZD1222 COVID-19 vaccine.

The chain is built from TRBV15 and TRBJ1-2; 9 bases line up with TRBD1. This CDR3 has 15 amino acids. Germline CDR1 reads LNHNV; CDR2 reads YYDKDF (reference sequence). J gave up 2 bases and V 1 base, and 2 bases lay outside the gene matches. The chain's CDR3 is CATSRGGTGNYGYTF. CDR3 nucleotides: TGTGCCACCAGCAGAGGGGGGACAGGGAACTATGGCTACACCTTC.

The rearrangement links TRBV18 to TRBJ1-1; D unresolved. Germline CDR1 KGHSH, CDR2 LQKENI. V was clipped by 2 bases and J by 3 bases, with 7 bases between them. CDR3 size: 13 residues. Here the CDR3 reads CASSPSQYTEAFF. For the CDR3, the DNA is TGTGCCAGCTCACCATCGCAGTACACTGAAGCTTTCTTT.

A single count supports this clone. V and J are TRBV5-5 and TRBJ2-7; D is unclear. Germline V CDR1 and CDR2: SGHKS, YYEKEE (reference sequence). Deletions cut 0 bases from V and 2 bases from J, with 9 bases between. The CDR3 extends over 14 amino acids. The CDR3: CASSLGPMTYEQYF. In DNA form, the CDR3 reads TGTGCCAGCAGCTTGGGCCCGATGACCTACGAGCAGTACTTC.

This clone showed up just once. The chain is built from TRBV28 and TRBJ2-1, with 8 bases lining up with TRBD1. Germline values: CDR1 MDHEN, CDR2 SYDVKM. The V and J ends lost 5 bases and 3 bases, in that order; junction bases with no gene match: 3. This CDR3 is built from 14 residues. The CDR3 DNA reads TGTGCCAGCAGTGCAGGGGGCGACTACAATGAGCAGTTCTTC. This encodes CASSAGGDYNEQFF.

V is TRBV6-5 and J is TRBJ1-3; no definite D call. The length of the CDR3 is 14 residues. Deletions cut 0 bases from V and 1 base from J, with 4 bases between. Germline V lookup: CDR1 MNHEY, CDR2 SVGAGI. The CDR3 nucleotides are TGTGCCAGCAGTTACTCGACTTCTGGAAACACCATATATTTT. This encodes CASSYSTSGNTIYF.

The genes are TRBV30 and TRBJ1-1; D call uncertain. The CDR3 covers 13 residues. Germline V gene data show CDR1 as GTSNPN and CDR2 as SVGIG (reference sequence). With 4 bases removed from V and 0 bases from J, the gap between germline ends came to 9 bases. The CDR3 region is CAWKGVLNTEAFF. The CDR3 DNA reads as TGTGCCTGGAAAGGCGTATTGAACACTGAAGCTTTCTTT.

The V gene is TRBV9, the J gene TRBJ2-1, with 15 bases matching TRBD2. V gave up 0 bases and J gave up 13 bases; unmatched junction bases: 5. Germline V gives CDR1 SGDLS, CDR2 YYNGEE. The CDR3 is made up of 15 amino acids. DNA for the CDR3: TGTGCCAGCAGCGTAGACGGGACTAGCGGGAGGTCTCAGTTCTTC. It codes for CASSVDGTSGRSQFF.

This clone has a single count. V usage is TRBV2 and J usage is TRBJ2-4; D is undetermined. The CDR3 length is 13 residues. Per the germline V gene, CDR1 is SNHLY and CDR2 is FYNNEI. The ends were cut back, 3 bases at V and 3 bases at J, with 6 bases in the middle. Here the CDR3 DNA reads TGTGCCAGCAGTGACTCGGGCAAAAACATTCAGTACTTC. It codes for CASSDSGKNIQYF. Using reference TRBV2 and TRBJ2-4 for the parts outside the CDR3, the full variable domain is EPEVTQTPSHQVTQMGQEVILRCVPISNHLYFYWYRQILGQKVEFLVSFYNNEISEKSEIFDDQFSVERPDGSNFTLKIRSTKLEDSAMYFCASSDSGKNIQYFGAGTRLSVL.

The V gene is TRBV5-1, the J gene TRBJ2-1; the D gene is possibly TRBD2 (5 bases). The CDR3 covers 16 residues. In germline, CDR1 is SGHRS, CDR2 YFSETQ. V was clipped by 0 bases and J by 0 bases, with 10 bases between them. The CDR3 nucleotides read TGCGCCAGCAGCTTGGCCCCGGGGAGCTCCTACAATGAGCAGTTCTTC. It specifies CASSLAPGSSYNEQFF.

The sample holds a few counts of this clone. The rearrangement uses TRBV5-8 and TRBJ1-5; TRBD1 aligns across 7 bases. The V and J ends lost 4 bases and 5 bases, in that order; junction bases with no gene match: 12. Germline V lookup: CDR1 SGHTS, CDR2 YDEGEE. The CDR3 totals 16 residues. The CDR3 spells CASSLPRGRGYQPQHF. The CDR3 coding sequence is TGTGCCAGCAGCCTACCAAGGGGGCGCGGGTATCAGCCCCAGCATTTT.

This clone came up once. The V and J genes are TRBV9 and TRBJ2-3; maybe TRBD1 (6 bases). CDR3 length equals 14 residues. Germline V gives CDR1 SGDLS, CDR2 YYNGEE. V lost 0 bases and J lost 1, with 6 bases in between. CDR3 coding DNA: TGTGCCAGCAGCGTAGGGACAGGCACAGATACGCAGTATTTT. It translates to CASSVGTGTDTQYF.

V gene TRBV19 combines with J gene TRBJ2-3, with TRBD1 as a possible D gene (6 bases). V gave up 5 bases and J gave up 2 bases, with 20 bases separating them. The germline V gene has CDR1 LNHDA and CDR2 SQIVND (reference sequence). This CDR3 spans 17 amino acids. CDR3 nucleotides: TGTGCCAGTAGTGCGAGGCAGGGGTCTCCGTTCACAGATACGCAGTATTTT. Translation gives CASSARQGSPFTDTQYF.

V is TRBV4-3 and J is TRBJ2-7; 7 positions agree with TRBD1. Germline-derived CDR1 and CDR2 are LGHNA and YSLEER. This CDR3 contains 15 residues. V shed 0 bases, J shed 2 bases, and the junction held 4 bases outside the gene matches. The CDR3 protein is CASSQDPGQPYEQYF. The CDR3 nucleotides are TGCGCCAGCAGCCAAGATCCGGGACAGCCCTACGAGCAGTACTTC.

The chain couples TRBV7-3 to TRBJ1-1; no reliable D call. From germline, CDR1 is SGHTA and CDR2 FQGTGA. Trimming pared 5 bases from V and 5 bases from J, leaving 15 bases between. The CDR3 is 14 residues long. CDR3 coding DNA: TGTGCCAGCAGCAAGACATCAATGGGGACTGAAGCTTTCTTT. It yields the protein CASSKTSMGTEAFF.

The chain couples TRBV5-6 to TRBJ1-5; D uncertain. This CDR3 region has 15 residues. Trimming stripped 3 bases from V and 3 bases from J, with 13 bases between. Germline CDR1 and CDR2: SGHDT and YYEEEE. The CDR3 sequence is CASSSGRLLNQPQHF. The CDR3 DNA is TGTGCCAGCAGCTCGGGTCGACTGCTCAATCAGCCCCAGCATTTT.

The rearrangement uses TRBV24-1 and TRBJ2-1; 16 bases fit TRBD2. V shed 3 bases and J 8 bases; nucleotides not matched to a gene: 9. The CDR3 is 18 amino acids. Germline V gene data show CDR1 as KGHDR and CDR2 as SFDVKD. DNA for the CDR3: TGTGCCACCAGTGATGTTTCCGGGACTAGCGGGAGGGTTTATGAGCAGTTCTTC. Translation gives CATSDVSGTSGRVYEQFF.

The gene calls are TRBV7-9 and TRBJ1-1; TRBD1 matches 7 bases. This CDR3 has 13 amino acids. Germline CDR1 and CDR2: SEHNR and FQNEAQ (reference sequence). With V trimmed by 5 bases and J by 5 bases, 5 bases remained unmatched. The CDR3: CASSQTGDTEAFF. As DNA, the CDR3 is TGTGCCAGCAGCCAAACAGGGGATACTGAAGCTTTCTTT.